This TCR beta chain was observed in a study of tumor-infiltrating lymphocytes in primary liver carcinoma. Each 20-30 mg portion of unsorted bulk tissue served as the source for co-extraction of RNA and DNA. All tumor samples contained more than 90% viable tumor cells. Making TCR beta cDNA involved approximately 480 ng total RNA and a constant-region primer. Modified slightly, ARM-PCR produced TCR beta libraries over three nested multiplex PCR rounds. A C-beta reverse primer and TRBV1-TRBV30 forward primers served in each of the first two PCR rounds, at approximately 10 cycles apiece. TCRdb re-analysed the multiplex PCR reads in MiXCR, keeping a single row per CDR3 protein. The sample has 30,000 to 40,000 distinct CDR3 sequences; roughly four fifths are singletons. The CDR3 is 15 amino acids. Germline loops: CDR1 SGHAT, CDR2 FQDESV (reference sequence). Points from the study as a whole: Pairs comparing tumor with adjacent tissue or blood overlapped less than pairs drawn from tumor regions. Tumors had a top-250-clone fraction that was significantly higher than blood (p = 0.039). Only about 7-24% of top clones showed up in all five tumor regions.

There are a few counts of this clonotype. Its antigen is still unknown. An end of the junction does not agree with germline; a read error may underlie this. The receptor's source is a man aged 40-49 years with primary liver carcinoma and hepatitis B virus infection. The chain links TRBV11-1 to TRBJ2-7, with D perhaps TRBD2 (5 bases). The sequenced sample consisted of liver tumor tissue from sampling region 4. The subset is: tumor region T4, right-lateral pole. The CDR3 DNA reads TGTGCCAGCAGCTTAACGGGATCGAGAGAATACGAGCAATATTTC. This gives the protein CASSLTGSREYEQYF.